These T cell receptor beta chains were read from a single sample in a study of T cell responses to AZD1222 COVID-19 vaccine. Only in-frame clones appear in the TCRdb table, and some are missing; sequencing was by immunoSEQ multiplex PCR. The repertoire consists of over 90,000 clones, with about nine tenths occurring once and the leading ten covering 4.5% to 5.5%. The sample in question was peripheral blood, obtained on day 0 of AZD1222 vaccination. All receptors come from an adult in good health. The CDR3 runs from the conserved cysteine through the conserved F or W. The order of the fields is J gene, clone size, V gene, D gene, CDR3 DNA, CDR3 protein. D genes are given only for firm matches. Clone size is given for some rows only: seen once, a few or many times, or a class if the clone is expanded.

j_call: TRBJ2-2
clone_size: -
v_call: TRBV5-1
d_call: -
cdr3_nt: TGCGCCAGCAGCTTAACCCTCCCCGGAGACACCGGGGAGCTGTTTTTT
cdr3_aa: CASSLTLPGDTGELFF

j_call: TRBJ2-3
clone_size: once
v_call: TRBV11-2
d_call: TRBD2
cdr3_nt: TGTGCCAGCAGCTTAAATTGGGGGGGGGATACGCAGTATTTT
cdr3_aa: CASSLNWGGDTQYF

j_call: TRBJ1-2
clone_size: -
v_call: TRBV7-9
d_call: -
cdr3_nt: TGTGCCAGCAGCTTAGCGTGGGATATAAAGGGTGGCTACACCTTC
cdr3_aa: CASSLAWDIKGGYTF

j_call: TRBJ2-7
clone_size: -
v_call: TRBV27
d_call: TRBD1
cdr3_nt: TGTGCCAGCAGTTTAAGGGGCAGGGGGTCTCCGATCTCCTACGAGCAGTACTTC
cdr3_aa: CASSLRGRGSPISYEQYF

j_call: TRBJ2-7
clone_size: -
v_call: TRBV6-6
d_call: -
cdr3_nt: TGTGCCAGCAGCTTCAGCCCCCAGGACAGTTCCTACGAGCAGTACTTC
cdr3_aa: CASSFSPQDSSYEQYF

j_call: TRBJ2-7
clone_size: -
v_call: TRBV2
d_call: -
cdr3_nt: TGTGCCAGCAGTATCTACGAGCAGTACTTC
cdr3_aa: CASSIYEQYF

j_call: TRBJ2-1
clone_size: -
v_call: TRBV19
d_call: -
cdr3_nt: TGTGCCAGTAGTATAATGTCGGGTAATGAGCAGTTCTTC
cdr3_aa: CASSIMSGNEQFF

j_call: TRBJ2-5
clone_size: -
v_call: TRBV9
d_call: -
cdr3_nt: TGTGCCAGCAGCGTGAAGGACACCCGCCTGGAGACCCAGTACTTC
cdr3_aa: CASSVKDTRLETQYF

j_call: TRBJ1-5
clone_size: -
v_call: TRBV30
d_call: TRBD1
cdr3_nt: TGTGCCTGGAGTGGCGGAGGGGGCGGCCTCTATAGCAATCAGCCCCAGCATTTT
cdr3_aa: CAWSGGGGGLYSNQPQHF

j_call: TRBJ1-6
clone_size: -
v_call: TRBV6-1
d_call: -
cdr3_nt: TGTGCCAGCAGTGAAATAGGGGTTGGGAATTCACCCCTCCACTTT
cdr3_aa: CASSEIGVGNSPLHF

j_call: TRBJ2-3
clone_size: -
v_call: TRBV6-5
d_call: -
cdr3_nt: TGTGCCAGCAGTTACACCTACAGGGAGGAGGATACGCAGTATTTT
cdr3_aa: CASSYTYREEDTQYF

j_call: TRBJ1-6
clone_size: -
v_call: TRBV9
d_call: -
cdr3_nt: TGTGCCAGCAGCGTCCCCGGCCCACTCCACTTT
cdr3_aa: CASSVPGPLHF

j_call: TRBJ1-4
clone_size: -
v_call: TRBV5-6
d_call: -
cdr3_nt: TGTGCCAGCAGTGAGATGGTTAATGAAAAACTGTTTTTT
cdr3_aa: CASSEMVNEKLFF

j_call: TRBJ1-2
clone_size: -
v_call: TRBV7-8
d_call: TRBD1
cdr3_nt: TGTGCCAGCAGCTTAGTACAGGGGGCGGGTGGCTACACCTTC
cdr3_aa: CASSLVQGAGGYTF

j_call: TRBJ2-7
clone_size: -
v_call: TRBV9
d_call: TRBD2
cdr3_nt: TGTGCCAGCAGCGTAAGCCCGGGGGGGCCCTACGAGCAGTACTTC
cdr3_aa: CASSVSPGGPYEQYF

j_call: TRBJ2-3
clone_size: -
v_call: TRBV5-1
d_call: -
cdr3_nt: TGCGCCAGCTGCGGTGACACCATAAGCACAGATACGCAGTATTTT
cdr3_aa: CASCGDTISTDTQYF

j_call: TRBJ1-2
clone_size: once
v_call: TRBV6-5
d_call: -
cdr3_nt: TGTGCCAGCAGTTACCTTACGGAGGACTATGGCTACACCTTC
cdr3_aa: CASSYLTEDYGYTF

j_call: TRBJ2-5
clone_size: -
v_call: TRBV5-1
d_call: TRBD2
cdr3_nt: TGCGCCAGCAGGTTGTCGGGGGGGAGCCAAGAGACCCAGTACTTC
cdr3_aa: CASRLSGGSQETQYF

j_call: TRBJ1-5
clone_size: -
v_call: TRBV4-3
d_call: -
cdr3_nt: TGCGCCAGCAGCCAAGATACCTCGTCTGGTCGGCCCCAGCATTTT
cdr3_aa: CASSQDTSSGRPQHF

j_call: TRBJ2-1
clone_size: -
v_call: TRBV4-1
d_call: TRBD2
cdr3_nt: TGCGCCAGCAGCCAAGGGGCTAGCGGGGGGGGCGAGCAGTTCTTC
cdr3_aa: CASSQGASGGGEQFF

j_call: TRBJ1-1
clone_size: -
v_call: TRBV4-1
d_call: -
cdr3_nt: TGCGCCAGCAGCCAAGGTTCCCAAGCTTTCTTT
cdr3_aa: CASSQGSQAFF

j_call: TRBJ2-3
clone_size: -
v_call: TRBV7-2
d_call: -
cdr3_nt: TGTGCCAGCACCCTAGGGGGGACAGATACGCAGTATTTT
cdr3_aa: CASTLGGTDTQYF

j_call: TRBJ2-7
clone_size: once
v_call: TRBV30
d_call: -
cdr3_nt: TGTGCCTGGAGTGTAATGGGGCTTTTGGACGAGCAGTACTTC
cdr3_aa: CAWSVMGLLDEQYF

j_call: TRBJ2-7
clone_size: -
v_call: TRBV7-3
d_call: TRBD1
cdr3_nt: TGTGCCACCTACCGACTTGAATGGACAGGGGGTCGATACGAGCAGTACTTC
cdr3_aa: CATYRLEWTGGRYEQYF

j_call: TRBJ1-6
clone_size: -
v_call: TRBV27
d_call: -
cdr3_nt: TGTGCCAGCAGTACAGGGTTTTCACCCCTCCACTTT
cdr3_aa: CASSTGFSPLHF

j_call: TRBJ1-1
clone_size: -
v_call: TRBV3-1/TRBV3-2
d_call: -
cdr3_nt: TGTGCCAGCAGCCCGGGACACAAGAACACTGAAGCTTTCTTT
cdr3_aa: CASSPGHKNTEAFF

j_call: TRBJ2-3
clone_size: -
v_call: TRBV30
d_call: TRBD2
cdr3_nt: TGTGCCTGGAGTGTCACTAGCGGGGCAGATACGCAGTATTTT
cdr3_aa: CAWSVTSGADTQYF

j_call: TRBJ2-7
clone_size: -
v_call: TRBV6-5
d_call: TRBD1
cdr3_nt: TGTGCCAGCAGCACCGCAGGGGGATCCTACGAGCAGTACTTC
cdr3_aa: CASSTAGGSYEQYF